One and the same sample provided the 22 T cell receptor beta chains below, sequenced in a study of sequential checkpoint blockade in melanoma. Treatment meaning: randomized to nivolumab then ipilimumab (arm A) or the reverse (arm B). Using immunoSEQ multiplex PCR, the repertoire was profiled, and TCRdb retains in-frame clones only, with some absent. The sample shows 15,000 to 20,000 clones, 73% of them seen only once. Sequencing used CD8+ T cells sorted from blood (inferred from file names), obtained from a patient given nivolumab and ipilimumab in sequence. The receptor set was obtained from a human donor with melanoma.

J is TRBJ2-5 and V is TRBV5-6; weak D call: TRBD1 (7 bases). With the DNA end fitting TRBJ2-7 better, the J assignment may be wrong. Germline-derived CDR1 and CDR2 are SGHDT and YYEEEE. This CDR3 region has 16 residues. Written as DNA, the CDR3 is TGTGCCAGCAGCTCACAACCTCAGGGGGGACCCTACGAGCAGTACTTC. Its translation is CASSSQPQGGPYEQYF.

This clone was counted a few times. A far larger clone lies a single base away; this is likely a read error. V gene TRBV7-9 combines with J gene TRBJ2-7, with 9 bases identical to TRBD2. There are 17 residues in the CDR3. Germline V gene data show CDR1 as SEHNR and CDR2 as FQNEAQ (reference sequence). CDR3 sequence: CASGLGGLAGRSYEQYF. CDR3 sequence (DNA): TGTGCCAGCGGCTTAGGGGGGCTAGCGGGACGCTCCTACGAGCAGTACTTC. Filled out from reference TRBV7-9 and TRBJ2-7, the complete variable domain reads DTGVSQNPRHKITKRGQNVTFRCDPISEHNRLYWYRQTLGQGPEFLTYFQNEAQLEKSRLLSDRFSAERPKGSFSTLEIQRTEQGDSAMYLCASGLGGLAGRSYEQYFGPGTRLTVT.

This chain connects TRBV7-8 to TRBJ2-2, with a weak D call TRBD2 (5 bases). V shed 5 bases and J shed 6 bases, with 19 bases lying between them. Germline loops: CDR1 SGHVS, CDR2 FQNEAQ. The CDR3 is 16 amino acids. The CDR3 loop reads CASSPRRAGVSGELFF. CDR3 bases: TGTGCCAGCAGCCCCAGACGGGCGGGCGTGTCCGGGGAGCTGTTTTTT. The complete variable domain, with remaining parts taken from reference TRBV7-8 and TRBJ2-2, reads GAGVSQSPRYKVAKRGQDVALRCDPISGHVSLFWYQQALGQGPEFLTYFQNEAQLDKSGLPSDRFFAERPEGSVSTLKIQRTQQEDSAVYLCASSPRRAGVSGELFFGEGSRLTVL.

The V gene is TRBV6-6, the J gene TRBJ1-2; 7 bases align to TRBD1. Looked up from germline, CDR1 is MNHNY and CDR2 is SVGAGI (reference sequence). J lost 7 bases, V lost 5 bases, and 10 bases had no gene match. The CDR3 is 14 residues long. The chain's CDR3 is CASSPRDRAFGYTF. In DNA, the CDR3 is TGTGCCAGCAGTCCTCGCGACAGGGCGTTTGGCTACACCTTC.

The chain carries TRBV6-1 and TRBJ1-1, with 8 bases lining up with TRBD1. The length of the CDR3 is 16 residues. Looked up from germline, CDR1 is MNHNS and CDR2 is SASEGT. The junction had 9 bases not matched to a gene; V was cut back by 4 bases and J by 2 bases. CDR3 DNA sequence: TGTGCCAGCAGTGCCACACGGACAGGGCCAAACACTGAAGCTTTCTTT. This gives the protein CASSATRTGPNTEAFF.

The chain couples TRBV7-9 to TRBJ2-5; D remains ambiguous. The J call may be incorrect, as the DNA end agrees better with TRBJ2-7. Per the germline V gene, CDR1 is SEHNR and CDR2 is FQNEAQ (reference sequence). The CDR3 contains 12 residues. CDR3 nucleotide sequence: TGTGCCAGCAGCTCCCCCCACTACGAGCAGTACTTC. This sequence encodes CASSSPHYEQYF.

The chain couples TRBV7-2 to TRBJ1-5, with TRBD1 as a possible D gene (6 bases). V lost 2 bases and J lost 3, with 11 bases in between. CDR3 length: 15 amino acids. From germline, CDR1 is SGHTA and CDR2 FQGNSA. This chain's CDR3 is CASSLFAGANQPQHF. CDR3 coding DNA: TGTGCCAGCAGCTTATTCGCAGGGGCCAATCAGCCCCAGCATTTT. Full variable domain (rest looked up from reference TRBV7-2 and TRBJ1-5): GAGVSQSPSNKVTEKGKDVELRCDPISGHTALYWYRQSLGQGLEFLIYFQGNSAPDKSGLPSDRFSAERTGGSVSTLTIQRTQQEDSAVYLCASSLFAGANQPQHFGDGTRLSIL.

This chain uses TRBV9 with TRBJ2-7, with TRBD2 as a possible D gene (6 bases). This CDR3 region has 17 residues. Germline V gene lookup returns CDR1 SGDLS and CDR2 YYNGEE. Trimming shortened V by 0 bases and J by 5 bases, and 21 bases separated the two germline ends. The CDR3 loop is CASSVEAGTGAWDEQYF. The CDR3 DNA sequence: TGTGCCAGCAGCGTAGAGGCCGGGACGGGAGCTTGGGACGAGCAGTACTTC.

V gene TRBV28 combines with J gene TRBJ2-1; 10 nucleotides line up with TRBD2. Germline V gene sequence: CDR1 MDHEN, CDR2 SYDVKM. The CDR3 spans 16 residues. Germline trimming cut 5 bases from V and 2 bases from J; bases unmatched to any gene: 6. The CDR3 here is CASSPALAGAYNEQFF. The DNA of the CDR3 is TGTGCCAGCAGTCCCGCCCTAGCGGGGGCCTACAATGAGCAGTTCTTC.

The genes are TRBV6-5 and TRBJ1-5, with D uncertain. Germline V lookup: CDR1 MNHEY, CDR2 SVGAGI. There are 12 residues in the CDR3. V lost 5 bases and J 10 bases, leaving 12 bases between the germline ends. The CDR3 coding sequence is TGTGCCAGCAGTCTATCCCTTGTACCCCAGCATTTT. This sequence encodes CASSLSLVPQHF.

Remarks on this clone: Different DNA sequences within this sample yield the same CDR3. This sequence joins TRBV5-4 and TRBJ2-3, with 9 positions matching TRBD2. This CDR3 comprises 15 residues. V was pared by 2 bases and J by 5 bases, with 6 bases of the junction left unmatched. Looked up from germline, CDR1 is SGHNT and CDR2 is YYREEE (reference sequence). CDR3 residues: CASSFGGGAEDTQYF. DNA of the CDR3: TGTGCCAGCAGCTTTGGCGGGGGGGCGGAAGATACGCAGTATTTT.

This clone has just a few counts. V usage is TRBV28 and J usage is TRBJ1-5; 9 nucleotides line up with TRBD1. Germline V CDR1 and CDR2: MDHEN, SYDVKM. The CDR3 contains 16 residues. V gave up 5 bases and J gave up 4 bases; unmatched junction bases: 9. The CDR3 loop is CASSPRDRVPNQPQHF. As DNA, the CDR3 is TGTGCCAGCAGTCCCCGGGACAGGGTGCCGAATCAGCCCCAGCATTTT.

V is TRBV19 and J is TRBJ2-2; D is possibly TRBD1 (6 bases). The CDR3 is 16 residues long. The germline CDR1 and CDR2 sequences are LNHDA and SQIVND (reference sequence). V lost 3 bases and J 4 bases, leaving 15 bases between the germline ends. For the CDR3, the DNA is TGTGCCAGTAGTATTGGGTGGACAGTTTCCACCGGGGAGCTGTTTTTT. Translation: CASSIGWTVSTGELFF.

This clone was seen a few times. V gene TRBV7-2 combines with J gene TRBJ2-3; 13 bases agree with TRBD2. The length of the CDR3 is 18 residues. V was pared by 6 bases and J by 6 bases, with 15 bases of the junction left unmatched. The V gene's germline CDR1 is SGHTA and CDR2 FQGNSA. The CDR3 coding sequence is TGTGCCAGCAGGTTATACGGGACTAGCGGGGATGGGTCCGATACGCAGTATTTT. Protein sequence: CASRLYGTSGDGSDTQYF.

The chain recombines TRBV19 with TRBJ1-5; a possible D gene is TRBD1 (5 bases). Per the germline V gene, CDR1 is LNHDA and CDR2 is SQIVND (reference sequence). The CDR3 loop spans 13 amino acids. The CDR3 sequence: CTGRPQGAQPQHF. The DNA for the CDR3 is TGTACAGGTCGTCCGCAGGGCGCTCAGCCCCAGCATTTT.

On this clone: A far larger clone is just one base off, so this is likely a read error. This chain joins TRBV4-2 and TRBJ2-7; 9 bases map to TRBD1. The CDR3 loop spans 14 amino acids. V lost 8 bases to trimming and J lost 7 bases; unmatched junction nucleotides: 12. CDR1 is LGHNA and CDR2 is YNFKEQ in the germline V gene. The CDR3 bases are TGTGCCAGCTGGCCGGGACAGGGACACAATGAGCAGTACTTC. Translation: CASWPGQGHNEQYF.

The chain uses TRBV7-6 and TRBJ2-1; 8 bases fit TRBD1. Germline V gene data show CDR1 as SGHVS and CDR2 as FNYEAQ. The CDR3 is 14 amino acids. Trimming cost V 4 bases and J 5 bases; bases outside gene matches: 4. The CDR3 is CASSSGQADNEQFF. The CDR3 DNA is TGTGCCAGCAGCTCGGGACAGGCAGACAATGAGCAGTTCTTC.

This sequence joins TRBV7-6 and TRBJ2-7; 7 nucleotides align to TRBD2. V trimming: 0 bases; J trimming: 5 bases; junction bases outside the gene matches: 1. Germline CDR1 and CDR2: SGHVS and FNYEAQ. The CDR3 is 13 residues long. The DNA of the CDR3 is TGTGCCAGCAGCTTAGCGGGGGGGGACGAGCAGTACTTC. It translates to CASSLAGGDEQYF. Based on the CDR3 plus reference TRBV7-6 and TRBJ2-7, the full variable domain is GAGVSQSPRYKVTKRGQDVALRCDPISGHVSLYWYRQALGQGPEFLTYFNYEAQQDKSGLPNDRFSAERPEGSISTLTIQRTEQRDSAMYRCASSLAGGDEQYFGPGTRLTVT.

This chain connects TRBV28 to TRBJ1-1; TRBD1 agrees at 10 bases. Trimming at V came to 6 bases and at J to 5 bases, leaving 9 bases not matched to a gene. The CDR3 runs to 15 residues. Germline values: CDR1 MDHEN, CDR2 SYDVKM. CDR3 sequence reads: CASSLTPGQGTEAFF. CDR3 in DNA: TGTGCCAGCAGCCTCACTCCGGGACAGGGGACTGAAGCTTTCTTT.

By frequency in the sample, this clone is medium-sized. The chain combines TRBV5-8 with TRBJ1-1; D gene uncertain. This CDR3 is 13 amino acids long. Germline V gene sequence: CDR1 SGHTS, CDR2 YDEGEE. V lost 5 bases and J lost 3, with 11 bases in between. The CDR3 region is CASRAPWDTEAFF. CDR3 bases: TGTGCCAGCAGAGCGCCCTGGGACACTGAAGCTTTCTTT.

V is TRBV5-1 and J is TRBJ2-7; 8 positions match TRBD2. The CDR3 extends over 15 amino acids. CDR1 is SGHRS, CDR2 YFSETQ, per germline. The ends lost 0 bases at V and 5 bases at J; junction bases unmatched: 7. DNA for the CDR3: TGCGCCAGCAGCTTGGAAGCGGGAGTAATGGACGAGCAGTACTTC. The encoded protein is CASSLEAGVMDEQYF.

This chain connects TRBV27 to TRBJ1-1, with TRBD1 as a possible D gene (5 bases). The CDR3 consists of 13 residues. The germline gives CDR1 MNHEY, CDR2 SMNVEV (reference sequence). V was shortened by 1 base and J by 6 bases, with 9 bases between the two germline ends. The CDR3 protein is CASSLFGGPEAFF. The DNA of the CDR3 is TGTGCCAGCAGTTTATTCGGGGGTCCTGAAGCTTTCTTT.